This TCR beta chain came from a study of T cells in Graves' hyperthyroidism and ophthalmopathy. Researchers took RNA transcripts and amplified the TCR beta CDR3 regions from them. HTBI primers were employed in a first-round RT-PCR of the TCR CDR3. MiXCR, applied by TCRdb to the multiplex PCR reads, yields one record per CDR3 protein. The sample lists over 150,000 distinct CDR3 sequences; about 17% were seen once. Uncontrolled infection, other autoimmune disease, pregnancy or lactation led to exclusion. Fresh peripheral blood, about 10 ml of it, supplied the PBMCs. CDR1 is SQVTM and CDR2 is ANQGSEA in the germline V gene. The CDR3 extends over 11 amino acids. This clonotype showed up just a few times. This may stem from a read error, because a much larger clone lies one nucleotide away.

The clonotype comes from a woman aged 45-60 years with Graves' hyperthyroidism. V usage is TRBV29-1 and J usage is TRBJ1-1; D may be TRBD1 (6 bases). Specimen: blood. CDR3 region: CSVEAGAEASF. The CDR3 coding sequence is TGCAGCGTTGAAGCAGGGGCTGAAGCTTCCTTT.